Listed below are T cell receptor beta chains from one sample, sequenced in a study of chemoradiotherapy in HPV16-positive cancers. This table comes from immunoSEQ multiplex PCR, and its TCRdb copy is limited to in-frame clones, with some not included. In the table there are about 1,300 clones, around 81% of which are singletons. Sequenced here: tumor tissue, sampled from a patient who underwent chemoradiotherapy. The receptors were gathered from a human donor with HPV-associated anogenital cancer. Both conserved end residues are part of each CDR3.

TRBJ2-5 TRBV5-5 CASSLDVRTQYF
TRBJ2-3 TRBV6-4 CASSDGIAGGPQYF
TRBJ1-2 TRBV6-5 CASSYEGDYGYTF
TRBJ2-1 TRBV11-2 CASSLPSGSSYNEQFF
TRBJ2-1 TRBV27 CASGLDGTEGNEQFF
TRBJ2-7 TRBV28 CASSPATPPYEQYF
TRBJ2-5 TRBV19 CASSISGNQETQYF
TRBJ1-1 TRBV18 CASSPQTGVAGTEAFF
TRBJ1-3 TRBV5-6 CASSSRGAGISGNTIYF
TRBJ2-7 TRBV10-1 CASSERPYYEQYF
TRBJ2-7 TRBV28 CASSFGEGGGYEQYF